One and the same sample provided the 12 T cell receptor beta chains below, sequenced in a study of OX40 agonist ivuxolimab in advanced cancers. TCRdb's copy holds only in-frame clones and misses some; the assay was immunoSEQ multiplex PCR. The sample lists some 54,000 clones, approximately 90% seen once, with 11% to 15% in the top ten. The sequenced sample was CD4+ or CD8+ T cells sorted from blood, obtained in a trial of the OX40 agonist ivuxolimab. The source of these receptors is an adult with an advanced solid tumor such as melanoma, head and neck, liver or kidney cancer.

V gene TRBV4-3 combines with J gene TRBJ1-1, with a tentative D call TRBD1 (6 bases). CDR3 length equals 17 residues. Trimming removed 0 bases from V and 7 bases from J, with 21 bases in between. Germline V gene data show CDR1 as LGHNA and CDR2 as YSLEER. CDR3 sequence (DNA): TGCGCCAGCAGCCAAGATTATGGCAGGGGAATCGGGTATGAAGCTTTCTTT. Translating gives CASSQDYGRGIGYEAFF.

The chain is built from TRBV5-4 and TRBJ1-2, with a possible D match to TRBD1 (6 bases). Trimming removed 3 bases from V and 3 bases from J, with 9 bases in between. Germline loops: CDR1 SGHNT, CDR2 YYREEE (reference sequence). The CDR3 consists of 13 residues. CDR3 coding DNA: TGTGCCAGCAGCTCGGACAGCCACTATGGCTACACCTTC. Translation gives CASSSDSHYGYTF.

CDR3 protein: CASSLRGQGTTEAFF. CDR3 coding DNA: TGTGCCAGCAGCCTAAGAGGTCAGGGGACCACTGAAGCTTTCTTT. The V and J genes are TRBV9 and TRBJ1-1; possibly TRBD1 for D (6 bases). The CDR3 runs to 15 residues. CDR1 and CDR2 from the germline V gene are SGDLS and YYNGEE. Deletions cut 4 bases from V and 4 bases from J, with 17 bases between.

V is TRBV4-3 and J is TRBJ1-2, with 8 bases fitting TRBD1. In germline, CDR1 is LGHNA, CDR2 YSLEER. The CDR3 extends over 15 amino acids. Trimming took 0 bases from V and 8 from J; bases not matched to a gene: 8. As DNA, the CDR3 is TGCGCCAGCAGCCAAGATCGATCAGGGGGCGGCGGCTACACCTTC. This translates into CASSQDRSGGGGYTF.

The chain employs TRBV7-9 and TRBJ2-1; 9 bases are a match to TRBD1. J lost 4 bases, V lost 4 bases, and 2 bases had no gene match. Germline V gives CDR1 SEHNR, CDR2 FQNEAQ (reference sequence). This CDR3 comprises 14 residues. The CDR3, as DNA: TGTGCCAGCAGCTCCGGGACAGGGTACAATGAGCAGTTCTTC. This sequence encodes CASSSGTGYNEQFF.

The gene calls are TRBV27 and TRBJ2-1; no clear D. Germline CDR1 is MNHEY and CDR2 is SMNVEV (reference sequence). There are 12 residues in the CDR3. V lost 4 bases and J lost 6, with 7 bases in between. CDR3 in amino acids: CASSSPGNEQFF. CDR3 DNA: TGTGCCAGCAGTTCCCCCGGCAATGAGCAGTTCTTC.

This chain uses TRBV4-1 with TRBJ2-7; 8 bases agree with TRBD1. The CDR3 is made up of 18 amino acids. The germline CDR1 and CDR2 sequences are MGHRA and YSYEKL. After removal of 3 bases from V and 5 bases from J, the junction contained 18 bases not matched to a gene. This CDR3 reads CASSHQSVLSGGWHEQYF. The CDR3 bases are TGCGCCAGCAGCCATCAATCCGTACTGTCAGGGGGCTGGCACGAGCAGTACTTC.

V usage is TRBV27 and J usage is TRBJ2-7; a possible D gene is TRBD2 (6 bases). The germline V gene encodes CDR1 MNHEY and CDR2 SMNVEV (reference sequence). Trimming pared 0 bases from V and 4 bases from J, leaving 13 bases between. The CDR3 runs to 15 residues. CDR3 coding DNA: TGTGCCAGCAGTTTATCGGCAGGGAGGTTGTACGAGCAGTACTTC. Protein sequence: CASSLSAGRLYEQYF.

The chain couples TRBV6-5 to TRBJ1-5, with 7 bases fitting TRBD1. CDR3 length: 15 amino acids. Trimming removed 6 bases from V and 3 bases from J; junction bases left unmatched: 8. Looked up from germline, CDR1 is MNHEY and CDR2 is SVGAGI. CDR3 residues: CASSPDRVNNQPQHF. The DNA of the CDR3 is TGTGCCAGCAGCCCAGACAGGGTAAACAATCAGCCCCAGCATTTT.

The chain employs TRBV11-2 and TRBJ2-5; a weak D match, TRBD2 (7 bases). Germline CDR1 SGHAT, CDR2 FQNNGV. The CDR3 loop spans 15 amino acids. V lost 7 bases and J lost 4, with 19 bases in between. The CDR3 DNA follows: TGTGCCAGCACCGAATCCGGGGGGCGTCGAGAGACCCAGTACTTC. Translated: CASTESGGRRETQYF.

The V call is TRBV27, the J call TRBJ2-2; D is undetermined. CDR1 is MNHEY, CDR2 SMNVEV, per germline (reference sequence). The CDR3 extends over 14 amino acids. V was trimmed by 5 bases and J by 0 bases, leaving 7 bases between them. The CDR3 DNA sequence: TGTGCCAGCAGTACCGACGCGAACACCGGGGAGCTGTTTTTT. Residues: CASSTDANTGELFF.

The chain joins TRBV6-5 to TRBJ2-5; tentatively, D is TRBD2 (5 bases). In germline, CDR1 is MNHEY, CDR2 SVGAGI. V was clipped by 4 bases and J by 5 bases, with 14 bases between them. The CDR3 contains 14 residues. The CDR3 DNA follows: TGTGCCAGCAGTTTCGCCGGGGTCCCGGAGACCCAGTACTTC. Translating it yields CASSFAGVPETQYF.